The 30 T cell receptor beta chains below come from one sample, sequenced in a study of blood T cell repertoires in COVID-19 (dated by TCRdb to the early 2020s). Library construction relied on the immunoSEQ multiplex PCR assay. As stored in TCRdb, this immuneACCESS dataset retains in-frame rearrangements with V and J assigned. A fraction of the clones does not appear; measured against another copy, unresolved V genes explain less than half of the discrepancy, and the remainder lacks a known reason. This sample gives 360,000 or so clones in total; 90% of them show up just once. The leading ten clones occupy approximately 7% of the sample. Specimen: peripheral blood. The receptors stem from a young man with active or convalescent COVID-19.

The rearrangement links TRBV28 to TRBJ1-5; 11 bases are shared with TRBD1. The CDR3 loop spans 21 amino acids. The germline V gene has CDR1 MDHEN and CDR2 SYDVKM. Trimming removed 5 bases from V and 1 base from J; junction bases left unmatched: 19. The CDR3 protein is CASSPGLGQGVGRISNQPQHF. The CDR3, as DNA: TGTGCCAGCAGTCCAGGCTTGGGACAGGGGGTGGGGAGGATAAGCAATCAGCCCCAGCATTTT. The full variable domain, rest sourced from reference TRBV28 and TRBJ1-5, is DVKVTQSSRYLVKRTGEKVFLECVQDMDHENMFWYRQDPGLGLRLIYFSYDVKMKEKGDIPEGYSVSREKKERFSLILESASTNQTSMYLCASSPGLGQGVGRISNQPQHFGDGTRLSIL.

The chain's CDR3 is CASSATGGDDANTEAFF. CDR3 bases: TGTGCCAGTAGTGCCACAGGGGGCGATGATGCGAACACTGAAGCTTTCTTT. This chain uses TRBV19 with TRBJ1-1, with 9 positions matching TRBD1. Germline loops: CDR1 LNHDA, CDR2 SQIVND (reference sequence). V gave up 5 bases and J gave up 1 base; unmatched junction bases: 11. CDR3 length: 17 amino acids.

The chain joins TRBV7-2 to TRBJ2-2; weak D call: TRBD1 (5 bases). CDR3 length: 15 residues. The ends were cut back, 2 bases at V and 7 bases at J, with 14 bases in the middle. Germline CDR1 is SGHTA and CDR2 is FQGNSA. The CDR3 DNA reads as TGTGCCAGCAGCTTAATCCAGGGAAGGGGCGGGGAGCTGTTTTTT. Encoded protein: CASSLIQGRGGELFF.

The V call is TRBV5-4, the J call TRBJ1-3; perhaps TRBD1 as D (5 bases). Per the germline V gene, CDR1 is SGHNT and CDR2 is YYREEE (reference sequence). The CDR3 contains 13 residues. The V end was cut by 3 bases, the J end by 3 bases, with 7 bases between. The CDR3 DNA reads as TGTGCCAGCAGCTCCAGGGTTGGAAACACCATATATTTT. Translation gives CASSSRVGNTIYF.

There are a few counts of this clone. The chain recombines TRBV3-1 (or the pseudogene TRBV3-2) with TRBJ2-1; 14 nucleotides align to TRBD2. The V segment lost 4 bases and the J segment 9 bases; nucleotides outside the gene matches: 8. The germline V gene encodes CDR1 LGHDT and CDR2 YNNKEL (reference sequence). The CDR3 sequence is 16 residues long. The CDR3: CASSRTGTSGRFEQFF. DNA for the CDR3: TGTGCCAGCAGCCGGACCGGGACTAGCGGGAGATTTGAGCAGTTCTTC.

The rearrangement links TRBV3-1 (or the pseudogene TRBV3-2) to TRBJ1-2, with a weak D call TRBD1 (5 bases). There are 14 residues in the CDR3. With 1 base removed from V and 5 bases from J, the gap between germline ends came to 11 bases. The germline V gene encodes CDR1 LGHDT and CDR2 YNNKEL (reference sequence). CDR3 nucleotide sequence: TGTGCCAGCAGCCAAGCACTGACAGTTTATGGCTACACCTTC. Translating it yields CASSQALTVYGYTF.

The rearrangement uses TRBV6-5 and TRBJ1-6; 9 bases are a match to TRBD1. The CDR3 is made up of 13 amino acids. Germline trimming cut 6 bases from V and 11 bases from J; bases unmatched to any gene: 5. Germline V gives CDR1 MNHEY, CDR2 SVGAGI. The DNA for the CDR3 is TGTGCCAGCAGGGGACAGGGCCCCCCACCCCTCCACTTT. It encodes CASRGQGPPPLHF.

The chain couples TRBV7-9 to TRBJ2-1; weak D call: TRBD1 (6 bases). Trimming removed 4 bases from V and 0 bases from J, with 10 bases in between. Germline assignment: CDR1 SEHNR and CDR2 FQNEAQ (reference sequence). CDR3 length: 15 residues. Here the CDR3 reads CASSYRVSSYNEQFF. CDR3 nucleotide sequence: TGTGCCAGCAGCTACAGGGTGAGCTCCTACAATGAGCAGTTCTTC.

The chain uses TRBV28 and TRBJ2-3, with D perhaps TRBD2 (7 bases). The CDR3 loop spans 14 amino acids. The V gene's germline CDR1 is MDHEN and CDR2 SYDVKM. V dropped 10 bases and J dropped 0 bases, with 14 bases sitting between them. The CDR3 here is CATPGEGSTDTQYF. CDR3 in DNA: TGTGCCACCCCAGGGGAGGGTAGCACAGATACGCAGTATTTT.

The sample holds one count of this clone. V usage is TRBV5-4 and J usage is TRBJ2-7, with D perhaps matching TRBD2 (7 bases). V lost 7 bases and J 0 bases, leaving 23 bases between the germline ends. The CDR3 consists of 17 residues. Germline assignment: CDR1 SGHNT and CDR2 YYREEE (reference sequence). The chain's CDR3 is CASRPSGAGGISYEQYF. CDR3 bases: TGTGCCAGCCGACCCTCAGGGGCCGGGGGGATCTCCTACGAGCAGTACTTC.

The rearrangement uses TRBV7-3 and TRBJ1-5, with no clear D. The V gene's germline CDR1 is SGHTA and CDR2 FQGTGA. V shed 3 bases and J shed 9 bases, with 12 bases lying between them. The CDR3 is made up of 13 amino acids. The CDR3 protein is CASSLTGIGPQHF. For the CDR3, the DNA is TGTGCCAGCAGCTTGACTGGAATTGGGCCCCAGCATTTT.

CDR3 in DNA: TGTGCCAGCAGCCAAGTCGCGGGCGGGAATGAGCAGTTCTTC. Amino acid sequence: CASSQVAGGNEQFF. This chain links TRBV14 with TRBJ2-1; a possible D gene is TRBD2 (5 bases). Trimming cost V 1 base and J 7 bases, with 11 bases left between them. Germline-derived CDR1 and CDR2 are SGHDN and FVKESK. The CDR3 sequence is 14 residues long.

This clone has just a few counts. This rearrangement joins TRBV27 to TRBJ1-4; 8 nucleotides line up with TRBD1. CDR1 and CDR2 from the germline V gene are MNHEY and SMNVEV (reference sequence). With 6 bases clipped from V and 7 bases from J, the junction kept 7 bases outside the gene matches. The CDR3 loop spans 14 amino acids. The CDR3 DNA reads TGTGCCAGCAGCTACGGGACAGGACCTGAAAAACTGTTTTTT. Translating gives CASSYGTGPEKLFF. Complete variable domain (other parts from reference TRBV27 and TRBJ1-4): EAQVTQNPRYLITVTGKKLTVTCSQNMNHEYMSWYRQDPGLGLRQIYYSMNVEVTDKGDVPEGYKVSRKEKRNFPLILESPSPNQTSLYFCASSYGTGPEKLFFGSGTQLSVL.

The chain links TRBV5-1 to TRBJ2-3; 11 bases match TRBD2. Trimming cost V 0 bases and J 2 bases; bases outside gene matches: 8. The germline V gene encodes CDR1 SGHRS and CDR2 YFSETQ. CDR3 length: 18 residues. CDR3 coding DNA: TGCGCCAGCAGCTTGGGACTAGCGGGGACAACTCTCACAGATACGCAGTATTTT. It translates to CASSLGLAGTTLTDTQYF.

In its sample, this clone was seen a few times. J is TRBJ1-3 and V is TRBV28, with D possibly being TRBD1 (5 bases). The CDR3 covers 16 residues. V was trimmed by 7 bases and J by 3 bases, leaving 19 bases between them. CDR1 is MDHEN, CDR2 SYDVKM, per germline. The CDR3, as DNA: TGTGCCAGCACCAACCAGGGAAGAGTTTATGGAAACACCATATATTTT. It codes for CASTNQGRVYGNTIYF.

V gene TRBV5-1 combines with J gene TRBJ1-1, with unresolved D. The CDR3 is made up of 16 amino acids. Per germline, CDR1 SGHRS and CDR2 YFSETQ. The V and J ends lost 2 bases and 5 bases respectively, with 19 bases between them. The CDR3 is CASSFSSRGSLTEAFF. The CDR3 DNA follows: TGCGCCAGCAGCTTCTCGTCACGGGGTTCTTTGACTGAAGCTTTCTTT.

The chain joins TRBV7-6 to TRBJ2-5; 7 bases map to TRBD1. The ends lost 3 bases at V and 1 base at J; junction bases unmatched: 5. The CDR3 length is 15 residues. Germline V gene data show CDR1 as SGHVS and CDR2 as FNYEAQ. The CDR3 loop is CASSFRDSIQETQYF. The CDR3 nucleotides read TGTGCCAGCAGCTTCCGGGACAGTATCCAAGAGACCCAGTACTTC.

The chain has TRBV29-1 and TRBJ2-3, with D possibly matching TRBD2 (6 bases). Trimming stripped 7 bases from V and 4 bases from J, with 12 bases between. Per germline, CDR1 SQVTM and CDR2 ANQGSEA. CDR3 length equals 12 residues. Written as DNA, the CDR3 is TGCAGCGCCGACGGAGGGTCAGATACGCAGTATTTT. Its translation is CSADGGSDTQYF.

The chain carries TRBV6-5 and TRBJ2-5, with TRBD1 as a possible D gene (6 bases). CDR1 MNHEY and CDR2 SVGAGI come from the germline V gene. CDR3 length: 14 amino acids. Trimming shortened V by 0 bases and J by 6 bases, and 11 bases separated the two germline ends. The CDR3 DNA sequence: TGTGCCAGCAGTTACTCGATCACAGGGAAGACCCAGTACTTC. This gives the protein CASSYSITGKTQYF.

This rearrangement joins TRBV9 to TRBJ2-1; 9 bases agree with TRBD2. The CDR3 covers 14 residues. Trimming took 3 bases from V and 5 from J; bases not matched to a gene: 3. CDR1 and CDR2 (germline): SGDLS, YYNGEE. The CDR3 bases are TGTGCCAGCAGCGCCCTAGCGGGGCACAATGAGCAGTTCTTC. Residues: CASSALAGHNEQFF. Variable domain in full (rest from reference TRBV9 and TRBJ2-1): DSGVTQTPKHLITATGQRVTLRCSPRSGDLSVYWYQQSLDQGLQFLIQYYNGEERAKGNILERFSAQQFPDLHSELNLSSLELGDSALYFCASSALAGHNEQFFGPGTRLTVL.

The V call is TRBV5-6, the J call TRBJ1-1; the match to TRBD1 covers 8 bases. Germline V CDR1 and CDR2: SGHDT, YYEEEE. The CDR3 has 14 amino acids. J gave up 6 bases and V 0 bases, and 4 bases lay outside the gene matches. This CDR3 is CASSLGTGYPEAFF. The CDR3 DNA is TGTGCCAGCAGCTTGGGGACAGGGTACCCTGAAGCTTTCTTT.

J is TRBJ2-5 and V is TRBV25-1; 7 bases are a match to TRBD1. The ends lost 4 bases at V and 4 bases at J; junction bases unmatched: 9. In germline, CDR1 is MGHDK, CDR2 SYGVNS. The CDR3 loop spans 15 amino acids. The CDR3 sequence: CASSGHSTGRETQYF. DNA of the CDR3: TGTGCCAGCAGTGGCCACTCGACAGGGCGAGAGACCCAGTACTTC.

The chain is built from TRBV28 and TRBJ1-1, with 10 bases fitting TRBD1. Per germline, CDR1 MDHEN and CDR2 SYDVKM. Germline trimming cut 1 base from V and 11 bases from J; bases unmatched to any gene: 10. The CDR3 contains 15 residues. The CDR3 DNA reads as TGTGCCAGCAGTTTATACGAGACAGGGGGCGTCGACGCTTTCTTT. This gives the protein CASSLYETGGVDAFF.

V gene TRBV5-1 combines with J gene TRBJ1-2; D is undetermined. CDR1 is SGHRS and CDR2 is YFSETQ in the germline V gene. V was shortened by 0 bases and J by 1 base, with 10 bases between the two germline ends. The CDR3 loop spans 15 amino acids. The CDR3 DNA sequence: TGCGCCAGCAGCTTGGGTGCCAGCGATAACTATGGCTACACCTTC. As protein: CASSLGASDNYGYTF.

V and J are TRBV19 and TRBJ2-7; D unclear. The germline CDR1 and CDR2 sequences are LNHDA and SQIVND (reference sequence). The CDR3 is 13 amino acids. V was cut by 3 bases and J by 2 bases, with 8 bases left in between. The CDR3 coding sequence is TGTGCCAGTAGTATGAGAACAGCCTACGAGCAGTACTTC. This codes for CASSMRTAYEQYF.

With regard to this clone: The sample carries other DNA sequences with the same CDR3. This chain links TRBV18 with TRBJ1-5; D is possibly TRBD1 (6 bases). Looked up from germline, CDR1 is KGHSH and CDR2 is LQKENI. V lost 2 bases and J 1 base, leaving 6 bases between the germline ends. This CDR3 region has 14 residues. The CDR3 nucleotides read TGTGCCAGCTCACCAGGGACAAGCAATCAGCCCCAGCATTTT. Residues: CASSPGTSNQPQHF. Combining the CDR3 with reference TRBV18 and TRBJ1-5 gives the whole variable domain NAGVMQNPRHLVRRRGQEARLRCSPMKGHSHVYWYRQLPEEGLKFMVYLQKENIIDESGMPKERFSAEFPKEGPSILRIQQVVRGDSAAYFCASSPGTSNQPQHFGDGTRLSIL.

The CDR3 reads CASSRGGGGGEAFF. The CDR3 bases are TGTGCCAGCAGCCGGGGTGGGGGAGGAGGTGAAGCTTTCTTT. The V and J genes are TRBV6-5 and TRBJ1-1; possible D gene TRBD1, 5 bases. The V gene lost 6 bases and the J gene lost 7 bases, with 18 bases spanning the gap. The V gene's germline CDR1 is MNHEY and CDR2 SVGAGI. This CDR3 is 14 amino acids long.

The rearrangement joins TRBV24-1 to TRBJ2-5; 10 bases map to TRBD2. CDR1 KGHDR and CDR2 SFDVKD come from the germline V gene. The CDR3 loop spans 14 amino acids. The junction had 4 bases not matched to a gene; V was cut back by 5 bases and J by 5 bases. CDR3 nucleotides: TGTGCCACCAGTGGTCTAGCGGGAGCGGAGACCCAGTACTTC. Its translation is CATSGLAGAETQYF.

The DNA for the CDR3 is TGTGCCGCCCGGGGTGCAGTTCAAGAGACCCAGTACTTC. Encoded protein: CAARGAVQETQYF. The chain is built from TRBV6-5 and TRBJ2-5; tentative D call: TRBD2 (5 bases). Trimming shortened V by 11 bases and J by 2 bases, and 15 bases separated the two germline ends. Germline values: CDR1 MNHEY, CDR2 SVGAGI. The CDR3 has 13 amino acids.

V is TRBV28 and J is TRBJ1-6, with a tentative D call TRBD1 (6 bases). Germline V gene lookup returns CDR1 MDHEN and CDR2 SYDVKM. V was trimmed by 6 bases and J by 10 bases, leaving 16 bases between them. The CDR3 is 14 amino acids. The CDR3 loop is CASSRGGGSSPLHF. As DNA, the CDR3 is TGTGCCAGCAGCCGGGGTGGGGGCAGCTCACCCCTCCACTTT. Full variable domain (missing parts from reference TRBV28 and TRBJ1-6): DVKVTQSSRYLVKRTGEKVFLECVQDMDHENMFWYRQDPGLGLRLIYFSYDVKMKEKGDIPEGYSVSREKKERFSLILESASTNQTSMYLCASSRGGGSSPLHFGNGTRLTVT.